What follows are 30 T cell receptor beta chains derived from one specimen sequenced in a study of T cells in Graves' hyperthyroidism and ophthalmopathy. RNA transcripts served as the template for amplifying TCR beta CDR3 regions. First-round RT-PCR targeting the TCR CDR3 was performed with the HTBI primer set. Each CDR3 protein gets one entry after TCRdb re-called the multiplex PCR reads with MiXCR. The profile covers about 720,000 distinct CDR3 sequences, with about 19% appearing a single time and 15% to 20% taken by the ten largest. Sample: blood. The receptors stem from a woman between 50 and 59 years old with Graves' hyperthyroidism that later progressed to Graves' ophthalmopathy.

The rearrangement uses TRBV5-6 and TRBJ2-1; the D gene is possibly TRBD2 (6 bases). The CDR3 is 14 amino acids. The germline V and J ends were trimmed by 6 bases and 8 bases, with 18 bases remaining between them. Germline V gene lookup returns CDR1 SGHDT and CDR2 YYEEEE. CDR3 sequence (DNA): TGTGCCAGCACCTTAGGGACTTCATACTATGAGCAGTTCTTC. Translated, it gives CASTLGTSYYEQFF.

Written as DNA, the CDR3 is TGCGCCAGCAGCCAAGGTGAAGGTTTCGCCGTAACTGAAGCTTTCTTT. Amino acid sequence: CASSQGEGFAVTEAFF. This sequence joins TRBV4-1 and TRBJ1-1; unclear D gene. The CDR3 is 16 amino acids. V lost 1 base, J lost 5 bases, and 17 bases lay in between. Germline V gene sequence: CDR1 MGHRA, CDR2 YSYEKL.

This clonotype appeared many times. The CDR3 loop reads CASSEGQWGTEAFF. The CDR3 DNA sequence: TGTGCCAGCAGTGAAGGACAGTGGGGCACTGAAGCTTTCTTT. This rearrangement joins TRBV2 to TRBJ1-1; possibly TRBD1 for D (5 bases). V lost 1 base to trimming and J lost 4 bases, with 10 bases between them. The germline V gene has CDR1 SNHLY and CDR2 FYNNEI. This CDR3 is 14 amino acids long.

This clonotype was observed a handful of times. The chain uses TRBV30 and TRBJ2-3, with D perhaps matching TRBD2 (6 bases). Trimming took off 0 bases at V and 10 bases at J, with 17 bases between the two ends. Germline V gives CDR1 GTSNPN, CDR2 SVGIG (reference sequence). The CDR3 is 14 residues long. CDR3 coding DNA: TGTGCCTGGAGTGTCGCGGGGACCTCCGATGCGCAGTATTTT. This encodes CAWSVAGTSDAQYF. The variable domain in full, with the rest retrieved from reference TRBV30 and TRBJ2-3, is SQTIHQWPATLVQPVGSPLSLECTVEGTSNPNLYWYRQAAGRGLQLLFYSVGIGQISSEVPQNLSASRPQDRQFILSSKKLLLSDSGFYLCAWSVAGTSDAQYFGPGTRLTVL.

The chain combines TRBV11-2 with TRBJ1-3; D possibly corresponds to TRBD1 (6 bases). Germline lookup yields CDR1 SGHAT and CDR2 FQNNGV. CDR3 length: 14 amino acids. V lost 2 bases to trimming and J lost 3 bases, with 8 bases between them. The CDR3 here is CASSLQGIGNTIYF. The CDR3 region has the DNA TGTGCCAGCAGCTTACAGGGGATTGGAAACACCATATATTTT.

This clonotype was counted many times. J is TRBJ1-2 and V is TRBV20-1; D is perhaps TRBD1 (6 bases). From germline, CDR1 is DFQATT and CDR2 SNEGSKA (reference sequence). This CDR3 spans 13 amino acids. Between the trimmed V and J ends, which lost 7 bases and 4 bases, there was a span of 16 bases. In DNA form, the CDR3 reads TGCAGTGGGGAGGGCGGGACAAGCTATGGCTACACCTTC. Translating gives CSGEGGTSYGYTF.

This clonotype was recorded many times. CDR3 protein: CASSLKQGGNEQFF. CDR3 bases: TGTGCCAGCAGTTTAAAGCAGGGAGGCAATGAGCAGTTCTTC. This sequence joins TRBV12-3 or TRBV12-4 and TRBJ2-1, with D tentatively TRBD2 (6 bases). The CDR3 sequence is 14 residues long. Trimming pared 2 bases from V and 6 bases from J, leaving 11 bases between.

The CDR3 region is CASSGGRTGNEKLFF. CDR3 nucleotide sequence: TGTGCCAGCAGCGGGGGTAGGACAGGGAATGAAAAACTGTTTTTT. The chain couples TRBV9 to TRBJ1-4, with 8 bases that match TRBD1. The germline CDR1 and CDR2 sequences are SGDLS and YYNGEE. CDR3 length: 15 amino acids. Unmatched junction bases numbered 6, after V lost 3 bases and J lost 5 bases.

This clonotype was seen repeatedly, ten times or more. The chain uses TRBV3-1 and TRBJ2-2; a possible D gene is TRBD1 (6 bases). CDR3 length equals 12 residues. The V end lost 5 bases, the J end lost 6 bases, and 7 bases lay between the germline ends. The germline CDR1 and CDR2 sequences are LGHDT and YNNKEL (reference sequence). As DNA, the CDR3 is TGTGCCAGCAGCGGGGGCCCCGGGGAGCTGTTTTTT. Its protein is CASSGGPGELFF.

This sequence joins TRBV5-8 and TRBJ1-5; D uncertain. V gave up 2 bases and J gave up 1 base, with 10 bases separating them. Germline V gene lookup returns CDR1 SGHTS and CDR2 YDEGEE. The CDR3 has 15 amino acids. This CDR3 is CASSFSTSSNQPQHF. DNA of the CDR3: TGTGCCAGCAGCTTTTCGACAAGCAGCAATCAGCCCCAGCATTTT.

This clonotype was seen ten or more times. V gene TRBV5-1 combines with J gene TRBJ1-5; no firm D call. The V and J ends lost 4 bases and 1 base respectively, with 12 bases between them. The CDR3 is 15 residues long. Germline V gene sequence: CDR1 SGHRS, CDR2 YFSETQ. The CDR3 bases are TGCGCCAGCAGCCCCCGTCCGGGCAGCAATCAGCCCCAGCATTTT. Amino acids: CASSPRPGSNQPQHF.

The chain has TRBV7-9 and TRBJ2-1, with 14 bases that match TRBD2. The V and J ends lost 5 bases and 9 bases, in that order; junction bases with no gene match: 9. CDR1 is SEHNR, CDR2 FQNEAQ, per germline (reference sequence). The CDR3 sequence is 16 residues long. CDR3 amino acids: CASSGGGLAGVSEQFF. The CDR3 region has the DNA TGTGCCAGCAGCGGGGGGGGACTAGCGGGAGTGAGTGAGCAGTTCTTC.

In its sample, this clonotype was seen many times. The chain has TRBV20-1 and TRBJ2-7; maybe TRBD2 (5 bases). Germline V CDR1 and CDR2: DFQATT, SNEGSKA (reference sequence). V lost 3 bases, J lost 4 bases, and 13 bases lay in between. The CDR3 totals 13 residues. The CDR3 loop is CSASAPGGYEQYF. CDR3 coding DNA: TGCAGTGCTAGCGCCCCCGGCGGGTACGAGCAGTACTTC.

This clonotype occurred many times. The V and J genes are TRBV13 and TRBJ1-1; D is unclear. Trimming pared 3 bases from V and 0 bases from J, leaving 8 bases between. The CDR3 extends over 14 amino acids. From germline, CDR1 is PRHDT and CDR2 FYEKMQ (reference sequence). The CDR3 protein is CASSFDTMNTEAFF. In DNA form, the CDR3 reads TGTGCCAGCAGCTTTGACACCATGAACACTGAAGCTTTCTTT. The full variable domain, completed using reference TRBV13 and TRBJ1-1, is AAGVIQSPRHLIKEKRETATLKCYPIPRHDTVYWYQQGPGQDPQFLISFYEKMQSDKGSIPDRFSAQQFSDYHSELNMSSLELGDSALYFCASSFDTMNTEAFFGQGTRLTVV.

There are a few counts of this clonotype. The genes are TRBV10-3 and TRBJ1-5; a possible D gene is TRBD1 (5 bases). Germline CDR1 and CDR2: ENHRY and SYGVKD. V was trimmed by 3 bases and J by 9 bases, leaving 15 bases between them. The CDR3 is made up of 14 amino acids. CDR3 residues: CAISDGDGSGPQHF. CDR3 DNA: TGTGCCATCAGTGACGGGGACGGGTCGGGGCCCCAGCATTTT.

This clonotype was picked up many times. The CDR3 bases are TGCAGTGCTAGAGATAGTCTGACCTACAATGAGCAGTTCTTC. It yields the protein CSARDSLTYNEQFF. This chain joins TRBV20-1 and TRBJ2-1; D is undetermined. The CDR3 covers 14 residues. With 0 bases removed from V and 2 bases from J, the gap between germline ends came to 8 bases. The germline V gene encodes CDR1 DFQATT and CDR2 SNEGSKA (reference sequence).

This clonotype was counted many times. CDR3 DNA sequence: TGCAGTGCCAAAACGGATCTTGACACAGATACGCAGTATTTT. Protein sequence: CSAKTDLDTDTQYF. This chain links TRBV20-1 with TRBJ2-3; D is uncertain. There are 14 residues in the CDR3. The germline V gene has CDR1 DFQATT and CDR2 SNEGSKA (reference sequence). The V end lost 6 bases, the J end lost 2 bases, and 15 bases lay between the germline ends.

This chain connects TRBV10-3 to TRBJ2-5; D is unresolved. The germline V gene encodes CDR1 ENHRY and CDR2 SYGVKD. The V end was cut by 2 bases, the J end by 2 bases, with 9 bases between. The CDR3 covers 14 residues. CDR3 nucleotides: TGTGCCATCAGTGAGGAAACGGAACAAGAGACCCAGTACTTC. Its protein is CAISEETEQETQYF.

The rearrangement links TRBV20-1 to TRBJ2-5; 12 bases map to TRBD2. Germline CDR1 reads DFQATT; CDR2 reads SNEGSKA (reference sequence). The J segment lost 3 bases and the V segment lost 2 bases, leaving 4 bases of the junction unmatched. This CDR3 is built from 15 residues. The CDR3 sequence is CSARSRTSGEETQYF. The CDR3 coding sequence is TGCAGTGCTAGATCAAGGACTAGCGGGGAAGAGACCCAGTACTTC.

This chain joins TRBV10-2 and TRBJ2-7, with D unresolved. Germline CDR1 WSHSY, CDR2 SAAADI. This CDR3 has 13 amino acids. V was pared by 2 bases and J by 1 base, with 6 bases between. The CDR3 bases are TGCGCCAGCAGTGAGGGGGAATCCTACGAGCAGTACTTC. The encoded protein is CASSEGESYEQYF.

V gene TRBV12-3 or TRBV12-4 combines with J gene TRBJ1-2, with TRBD1 as a possible D gene (5 bases). V was trimmed by 6 bases and J by 7 bases, leaving 15 bases between them. The CDR3 is 13 amino acids. The CDR3 is CASRSQGIRGYTF. In nucleotides, the CDR3 is TGTGCCAGCAGATCCCAGGGTATCCGTGGCTACACCTTC.

This clonotype has a count of ten or more. V and J are TRBV3-1 and TRBJ2-3, with a weak D call TRBD1 (6 bases). CDR3 length: 15 residues. Germline loops: CDR1 LGHDT, CDR2 YNNKEL (reference sequence). The V end lost 1 base, the J end lost 2 bases, and 10 bases lay between the germline ends. This chain's CDR3 is CASSQGPGVTDTQYF. The CDR3 nucleotides are TGTGCCAGCAGCCAAGGCCCAGGGGTCACAGATACGCAGTATTTT.

This clonotype was counted between two and nine times. V is TRBV27 and J is TRBJ1-1, with 7 bases matching TRBD1. The CDR3 is made up of 15 amino acids. With 3 bases clipped from V and 2 bases from J, the junction kept 6 bases outside the gene matches. Germline V gives CDR1 MNHEY, CDR2 SMNVEV (reference sequence). The CDR3: CASSFAPGGNTEAFF. In DNA, the CDR3 is TGTGCCAGCAGTTTTGCGCCAGGGGGTAACACTGAAGCTTTCTTT.

This clonotype was recorded many times. The chain is built from TRBV20-1 and TRBJ2-1, with D possibly called TRBD1 or TRBD2 (5 bases each). The CDR3 sequence is 14 residues long. Germline V gene lookup returns CDR1 DFQATT and CDR2 SNEGSKA (reference sequence). The V and J ends lost 3 bases and 9 bases respectively, with 18 bases between them. The CDR3 region is CSASHPGAAGEQFF. Here the CDR3 DNA reads TGCAGTGCTAGCCATCCCGGGGCGGCAGGTGAGCAGTTCTTC.

V is TRBV27 and J is TRBJ1-4, with 10 bases that match TRBD1. The CDR3 is 17 residues long. Per germline, CDR1 MNHEY and CDR2 SMNVEV (reference sequence). J lost 2 bases, V lost 5 bases, and 8 bases had no gene match. CDR3 coding DNA: TGTGCCAGCAGTCCGAACCCGGGACAGGGGACTAATGAAAAACTGTTTTTT. Protein: CASSPNPGQGTNEKLFF. The full variable domain, with the rest looked up from reference TRBV27 and TRBJ1-4, is EAQVTQNPRYLITVTGKKLTVTCSQNMNHEYMSWYRQDPGLGLRQIYYSMNVEVTDKGDVPEGYKVSRKEKRNFPLILESPSPNQTSLYFCASSPNPGQGTNEKLFFGSGTQLSVL.

The CDR3 spells CASSEDRFGYTF. The CDR3 DNA is TGCGCCAGCAGCGAGGACAGGTTTGGCTACACCTTC. The chain carries TRBV5-1 and TRBJ1-2, with 7 bases identical to TRBD1. Looked up from germline, CDR1 is SGHRS and CDR2 is YFSETQ. The CDR3 sequence is 12 residues long. V was clipped by 4 bases and J by 7 bases; unmatched bases: 4.

The DNA for the CDR3 is TGTGCCTGGAGTTTGGGAACTAGCGGGAGGAATGAGCAGTTCTTC. As protein: CAWSLGTSGRNEQFF. This sequence joins TRBV30 and TRBJ2-1; 12 nucleotides agree with TRBD2. The germline gives CDR1 GTSNPN, CDR2 SVGIG (reference sequence). The CDR3 spans 15 residues. V lost 2 bases, J lost 7 bases, and 6 bases stayed unmatched.

The chain recombines TRBV7-8 with TRBJ2-3; 8 nucleotides agree with TRBD1. J was trimmed by 4 bases and V by 5 bases; bases with no gene match: 11. The CDR3 has 16 residues. Germline V CDR1 and CDR2: SGHVS, FQNEAQ. CDR3 loop: CASSPAAAGGPDTQYF. In nucleotides, the CDR3 is TGTGCCAGCAGCCCCGCGGCGGCAGGGGGCCCAGATACGCAGTATTTT. Full variable domain (missing parts from reference TRBV7-8 and TRBJ2-3): GAGVSQSPRYKVAKRGQDVALRCDPISGHVSLFWYQQALGQGPEFLTYFQNEAQLDKSGLPSDRFFAERPEGSVSTLKIQRTQQEDSAVYLCASSPAAAGGPDTQYFGPGTRLTVL.

The chain recombines TRBV2 with TRBJ2-5; D unclear. CDR3 length equals 13 residues. Germline V gene sequence: CDR1 SNHLY, CDR2 FYNNEI. Trimming shortened V by 6 bases and J by 5 bases, and 13 bases separated the two germline ends. CDR3 region: CASRMEHGETQYF. Here the CDR3 DNA reads TGTGCCAGCAGGATGGAACACGGGGAGACCCAGTACTTC.

The V gene is TRBV19, the J gene TRBJ2-2; 9 positions agree with TRBD2. This CDR3 comprises 14 residues. V gave up 11 bases and J gave up 6 bases; unmatched junction bases: 10. The germline V gene has CDR1 LNHDA and CDR2 SQIVND (reference sequence). This CDR3 is CASAGTSNAGELFF. In DNA form, the CDR3 reads TGTGCCTCTGCGGGGACTAGCAACGCCGGGGAGCTGTTTTTT.